The sequence of this T cell receptor beta chain was determined in a study of T cell repertoires in cytomegalovirus infection. Across the whole study: Recently described HLA-C-restricted plus well-studied HLA-B-restricted CMV epitopes were used.

The CDR3 covers 13 residues. Germline CDR1 LGHNA, CDR2 YSLEER. With 4 bases removed from V and 9 bases from J, the gap between germline ends came to 13 bases. In its sample, this clonotype was seen a few times. The antigen is undetermined. TCRdb processed the reads anew with MiXCR; each CDR3 protein has one entry. The table records fewer than 900,000 distinct CDR3 sequences, about 28% of them present only once. The receptor comes from a human donor in good health (CMV status not recorded). Some clones in this sample may be carry-over from other donors' samples. Here the sequenced sample was cultured CD8+ T cells from PBMCs, taken from culture after CMV antigen stimulation. The chain joins TRBV4-3 to TRBJ2-1; D ambiguous. In DNA, the CDR3 is TGCGCCAGCAGCCCTGGTAGGAATAGTGAGCAGTTCTTC. Translated: CASSPGRNSEQFF.